This TCR beta chain was documented in a study of cytomegalovirus exposure and HLA in healthy donors. Overall study results and limits: Analyzed later, most CMV-associated TCR beta chains appeared HLA-restricted. It was reported that the classifier diagnosed cytomegalovirus status with high specificity and sensitivity in both the original and validation cohorts. Association of a missense DCLRE1C variant with TCR beta V- and J-gene trimming was reported in a later analysis.

This CDR3 comprises 15 residues. V was trimmed by 0 bases and J by 5 bases, leaving 13 bases between them. Germline CDR1 SGHNT, CDR2 YYREEE (reference sequence). The PCR had 60 Vbeta and 13 Jbeta primers. Assay: immunoSEQ multiplex PCR; the TCRdb copy retains only in-frame clones and omits some. The sample shows approximately 210,000 clones, about 81% of them seen only once. As for this clone: Antigen unknown.

The sequenced sample was PBMCs. This TCR was sampled from a man in his forties in good health and CMV-seropositive. The rearrangement links TRBV5-4 to TRBJ2-3, with D perhaps matching TRBD2 (5 bases). As DNA, the CDR3 is TGTGCCAGCAGCTTGGTATACGGGGAGCTAGATACGCAGTATTTT. It yields the protein CASSLVYGELDTQYF. Drawing the rest from reference TRBV5-4 and TRBJ2-3, the complete variable domain is ETGVTQSPTHLIKTRGQQVTLRCSSQSGHNTVSWYQQALGQGPQFIFQYYREEENGRGNFPPRFSGLQFPNYSSELNVNALELDDSALYLCASSLVYGELDTQYFGPGTRLTVL.